This TCR beta chain originates from a study of OX40 agonist ivuxolimab in advanced cancers. With respect to the entire study: The costimulatory receptor OX40 (CD134) was targeted by ivuxolimab, a fully human IgG2 agonistic monoclonal antibody. Intravenous ivuxolimab was administered to patients every 2 weeks at six dose levels: 0.01, 0.1, 0.3, 1.5, 3 and 10 mg/kg. Among the roughly 52 dose-escalation patients, approximately 20 had hepatocellular carcinoma, roughly 15 melanoma, 9 renal cell carcinoma and 9 head and neck cancer. In the dose-escalation cohort, 70% to 85% of patients were male, and the mean age was approximately 60 years, with a range of about 23 to 90. Patients were allowed to have had prior anti-PD-1, anti-PD-L1 or anti-CTLA-4 therapy, and approximately 41% of the dose-escalation patients had previously received checkpoint inhibitors. Three dose-escalation patients achieved partial responses, one with hepatocellular carcinoma and two with cutaneous melanoma. Peripheral TCRbeta sequencing aimed to test whether ivuxolimab altered TCR sequence diversity and caused clonal T-cell expansion. The paper reports the monotherapy dose-escalation portion (N of about 47 patients) of the phase I ivuxolimab trial.

Genomic DNA was extracted from sorted cells for sequencing of the TCRbeta CDR3 region. The immunoSEQ Assay was used for sequencing of TCRbeta CDR3 regions. The clones in this table, taken by TCRdb from immuneACCESS, are in-frame only. Not every clone is retained; where verified, under half of the shortfall comes from an unresolved V gene, and the cause of the rest is unknown. The sample table lists 20,000 to 25,000 clones, around 78% of them with a count of one. Jointly, the top ten make up 16% of the sample. Patients with autoimmune disease history or receiving systemic immunosuppression were excluded from the trial. In every dose cohort, peripheral blood was drawn for TCR sequencing at baseline, cycle 4 day 1, and cycle 7 day 1. The samples were drawn from a first-in-human, open-label, multicenter phase I dose-escalation trial of ivuxolimab. The trial enrolled adults with locally advanced or metastatic head and neck squamous cell, hepatocellular, melanoma or renal cell carcinoma. Before TCR sequencing, CD4+ T cells and CD8+ T cells were sorted from peripheral blood as separate populations.

In regard to this clone: Its antigen is unknown. The input lacks base qualities; no much larger clone sits a single base away.

What the study reported, not specific to this receptor: After ivuxolimab, more expanded clones were found on average in CD8+ T cells than in CD4+ T cells. Clonal expansion of both CD4+ and CD8+ blood T cells was observed from baseline to week 6 at doses 0.1 to 3.0 mg/kg. In the 0.1-3.0 mg/kg groups, partial responders were among the patients with the lowest normalized peripheral clonal expansion, particularly in CD8+ T cells. Which antigens the clonally expanded peripheral T cells were specific for was not determined. Low levels of normalized T-cell clonal expansion were also shown by some nonresponding patients.

The clonotype originates from an adult with an advanced solid tumor such as melanoma, head and neck, liver or kidney cancer. The input for sequencing was CD4+ or CD8+ T cells sorted from blood, taken in a trial of the OX40 agonist ivuxolimab.

The CDR3 in this case is CAISEGRNQPQHF. The bases are TGTGCCATCAGTGAGGGGCGGAATCAGCCCCAGCATTTT. Rearrangement joined TRBV10-3 to TRBJ1-5; the D gene remains uncertain. V drops 2 bases and J drops 4 bases, leaving 6 bases in between. From the cysteine up to the phenylalanine, the CDR3 has a length of 13 residues. The entry retains the CDR3 DNA only, 39 bases that are in frame from base 1. The germline V gene sets CDR1 to ENHRY and CDR2 to SYGVKD.